The text below deals with one TCR beta chain. This clonotype was counted at least ten times. The specificity of this receptor is unknown. No base quality information exists; no much larger clone differs at one position. What the time point label conveys for this sample: longitudinal time-point 3. For the unsorted PBMC libraries, 2 million PBMCs were stored in RNAlater at -80 degrees C until RNA extraction and were used to generate the libraries. Peripheral blood underwent Ficoll-Hypaque density gradient centrifugation to isolate PBMCs, which were then cryopreserved in liquid nitrogen. This sample was taken from a study of neurological immune-mediated disorders (dated by TCRdb to about 2019). For the study in its entirety: Peripheral blood TCR-beta repertoires from HTLV-I-associated myelopathy (HAM/TSP) patients, multiple sclerosis patients and healthy controls were compared by UMI-based sequencing. The 85 to 110 TCR-beta libraries included longitudinal samples, technical triplicates and paired sorted CD4+ and CD8+ T-cell subsets alongside PBMC samples. Longitudinal HAM/TSP and healthy donors had 3 time-points each (roughly 3-45 month intervals). The cohort comprised 68 subjects: roughly 14 HAM/TSP patients, 34 multiple sclerosis patients and approximately 20 healthy controls. Paper-wide results and their limitations: Expanded clones from different subjects shared no identical CDR3 amino acid sequences, which suggests that TCR-beta repertoires were private in all groups. TCR clonal expansion was highest in HAM/TSP patients and lowest in MS patients, with MS patients falling below even healthy controls.

To synthesize cDNA, template-switch 5'RACE was performed with a primer carrying a 10-nucleotide random unique molecular identifier so that each TCR transcript was tagged. Over 200 million TCR-beta sequences, covering 15-18 subjects, were produced in each sequencing run. The RNeasy kit was used for extraction of total RNA. The KAPA Real-time Library Amplification kit was used to amplify TCR-beta VDJ regions with primers targeting the TCR constant region and the 5'RACE anchor. Sample indexes and Illumina adaptors were added in a first PCR, after which library yield was increased in a second PCR. After Ampure bead purification, the roughly 650 bp TCR product was size-selected on a 2% E-gel SizeSelection system. Before pooling, library quality was assessed on a Bioanalyzer, concentration was determined with Qubit, and library quantification was performed with the Kapa Library Quantification kit. Paired-end 2 x 150 bp sequencing of the libraries was performed on an Illumina HiSeq 2500. To increase sequence diversity, roughly 24-32% phiX was spiked into each library pool. From the authors' description of their analysis: The quality-filtered reads were processed with the UMI-based MiGEC pipeline, whose error correction step removed more than 75% of the raw TCR sequences. VDJ genes were aligned to IMGT germline references, and each clonotype was defined by a unique CDR3 amino acid sequence together with V-J genes. Clonal expansion, Shannon diversity and CDR3 relatedness were evaluated with VDJtools (CalcPairwiseDistances, ClusterSamples), while phylogenetic trees were built in CLCbio workbench. Expanded clones were defined as having at least 8 unique UMIs, based on coefficient-of-variation modelling across technical triplicates. TCRdb itself trimmed the public reads at Q25 with fastp, ran MiXCR and retained productive beta chains. Rows with a matching CDR3 protein are joined into one entry that keeps the most common DNA and genes. TCRdb assigned the V and J calls; the authors' analysis was not used. The table for this sample lists 95,000 to 110,000 distinct CDR3 sequences; approximately 11% of them were counted only once. Clones ranked in the top ten supply around 3.1% of the sample.

There are 17 amino acids in the CDR3, from cysteine to phenylalanine inclusive. Solely the CDR3 DNA is kept, with 51 bases framed from the first base. V loses 3 bases at its end and J loses 0 bases; junction bases beyond the gene matches: 6. The sequencing input was PBMCs. This sequence uses TRBV12-3 or TRBV12-4 and TRBJ2-4, and TRBD2 matches 9 of the central bases. This TCR was recovered from a female donor with HTLV-1-associated myelopathy (HAM/TSP). The DNA sequence follows: TGTGCCAGCAGTTTGGGAGCGGGGGGATTAGCCAAAAACATTCAGTACTTC. This gives the protein CASSLGAGGLAKNIQYF.